This T cell receptor beta chain was found in a study of blood T cells in healthy people across ages. Study at large: About one barcoded beta molecule per two T cells was captured by template switching. Study-level points and caveats: Donors of long life had a larger count of naive CD4+ cells and greater diversity than aged donors.

It was around 10 milliliters of peripheral blood that were drawn from each donor. V was shortened by 0 bases and J by 8 bases, with 11 bases between the two germline ends. Looked up from germline, CDR1 is MNHNS and CDR2 is SASEGT. The length of the CDR3 is 15 residues. Notes on this clonotype: The target antigen is unknown.

Using a J-beta primer mix together with a sample-barcoded 5' primer, a second PCR was run for roughly 7 to 12 cycles. TCRdb re-analysed the 5' RACE reads in MiXCR, keeping a single row per CDR3 protein. The table includes about 770,000 distinct CDR3 sequences, under 55% detected once. V is TRBV6-1 and J is TRBJ1-6; D is possibly TRBD1 (5 bases). Sequencing input: blood. The receptor comes from a man in his sixties in good health. The CDR3 loop reads CASSEAGADHSPLHF. The CDR3 DNA reads TGTGCCAGCAGTGAAGCTGGGGCAGACCATTCACCCCTCCACTTT.